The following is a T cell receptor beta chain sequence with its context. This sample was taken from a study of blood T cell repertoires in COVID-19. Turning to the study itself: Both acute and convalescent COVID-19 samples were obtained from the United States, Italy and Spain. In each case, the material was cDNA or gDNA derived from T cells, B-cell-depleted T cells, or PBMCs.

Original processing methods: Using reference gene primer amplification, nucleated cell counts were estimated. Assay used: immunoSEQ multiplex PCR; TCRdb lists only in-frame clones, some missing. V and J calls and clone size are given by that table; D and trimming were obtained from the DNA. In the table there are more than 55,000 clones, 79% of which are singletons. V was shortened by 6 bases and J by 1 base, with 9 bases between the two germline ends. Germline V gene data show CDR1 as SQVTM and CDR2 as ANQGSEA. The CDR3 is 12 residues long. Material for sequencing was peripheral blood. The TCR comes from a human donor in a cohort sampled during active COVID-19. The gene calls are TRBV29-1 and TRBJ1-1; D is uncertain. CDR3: CSVRHRNTEAFF. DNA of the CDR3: TGCAGCGTCCGACACAGGAACACTGAAGCTTTCTTT.